Listed below are T cell receptor beta chains from one sample, sequenced in a study of T cell responses to AZD1222 COVID-19 vaccine. The data were produced by immunoSEQ multiplex PCR, yet TCRdb's version contains in-frame clones alone and is incomplete. The sample lists 100,000 to 120,000 clones; more than 75% were seen once. Sample: peripheral blood, taken on day 0 of AZD1222 vaccination. Every receptor here comes from an adult in good health. CDR3s include the opening cysteine and the closing phenylalanine or tryptophan. A D gene is named only where the DNA matches it firmly. Size is omitted from some rows. Given values are once, few, many or a class for expanded clones.

V	D	J	size	DNA	CDR3
TRBV5-1	TRBD1	TRBJ2-6	-	TGCGCCAGCAGCTGGGACAGGGTAATGGGCTCTGGGGCCAACGTCCTGACTTTC	CASSWDRVMGSGANVLTF
TRBV3-1/TRBV3-2	-	TRBJ1-4	few	TGTGCCAGCAGCCTGATCACAGGCCAAGGGGAAAAACTGTTTTTT	CASSLITGQGEKLFF
TRBV19	-	TRBJ2-1	-	TGTGCCAGTAGTCTTGGACTACTTCCCTCCTACAATGAGCAGTTCTTC	CASSLGLLPSYNEQFF
TRBV5-1	-	TRBJ1-3	-	TGCGCCAGCAGCTTAGATAGCTCTGGAAACACCATATATTTT	CASSLDSSGNTIYF
TRBV28	-	TRBJ2-7	-	TGTGCCAGCAGTTTACACCAGCGTGTGCGGTACTTC	CASSLHQRVRYF
TRBV7-9	-	TRBJ1-6	-	TGTGCCAGCAGCTTAGGGGGCCAGGGCCATTCACCCCTCCACTTT	CASSLGGQGHSPLHF
TRBV2	TRBD1	TRBJ2-7	-	TGTGCCAGCAGGGCCGGGACAGGGGGGTACGAGCAGTACTTC	CASRAGTGGYEQYF
TRBV6-2/TRBV6-3	TRBD2	TRBJ2-1	-	TGTGCCAGCAGTTACTCGACTAGCGGGAGAAGGAGCTCCTACAATGAGCAGTTCTTC	CASSYSTSGRRSSYNEQFF
TRBV2	-	TRBJ2-1	-	TGTGCCAGCAGTGAAGTGAGGAACAATGAGCAGTTCTTC	CASSEVRNNEQFF
TRBV6-5	-	TRBJ2-5	-	TGTGCCAGCAGTTACGAGGGTGGGAGGGAGACCCAGTACTTC	CASSYEGGRETQYF
TRBV30	-	TRBJ1-1	few	TGTGCCTGCTACTCTTCATCTGAAGCTTTCTTT	CACYSSSEAFF
TRBV21-1	-	TRBJ1-2	-	TGTGCCAGCAGCGGGGGCCCAGGGATGCGAGGCTACACCTTC	CASSGGPGMRGYTF
TRBV12-3/TRBV12-4	-	TRBJ1-5	-	TGTGCCAGCAGCCCCGTCGACGGGCCCCAGCATTTT	CASSPVDGPQHF
TRBV7-3	TRBD2	TRBJ2-2	-	TGTGCCAGCAGCTTAGGGACTAGCGGTACCAACACCGGGGAGCTGTTTTTT	CASSLGTSGTNTGELFF
TRBV4-2	-	TRBJ2-1	-	TGTGCCAGCAGCCAAGAAGCGAGCTCCTACAATGAGCAGTTCTTC	CASSQEASSYNEQFF
TRBV5-6	TRBD1	TRBJ2-5	-	TGTGCCAGGACAGGGTTGGGAAAAGAGACCCAGTACTTC	CARTGLGKETQYF
TRBV7-3	-	TRBJ2-3	-	TGTGCCAGCAGCTTAAACCTTGCGGTCCGGACAGATACGCAGTATTTT	CASSLNLAVRTDTQYF
TRBV5-1	-	TRBJ2-5	-	TGCGCCAGCAGCTTGCCCCGGTTGGAGACCCAGTACTTC	CASSLPRLETQYF
TRBV28	TRBD2	TRBJ2-1	-	TGTGCCAGCAACCGGGAGGGGAGGTACAATGAGCAGTTCTTC	CASNREGRYNEQFF
TRBV12-3/TRBV12-4	-	TRBJ2-3	-	TGTGCCAGCAGTCGAGAAGATACGCAGTATTTT	CASSREDTQYF
TRBV6-2/TRBV6-3	TRBD2	TRBJ2-2	once	TGTGCCAGCAGTTACTCGATGGCGGGACTACTAGGCGGGGAGCTGTTTTTT	CASSYSMAGLLGGELFF
TRBV19	TRBD2	TRBJ2-3	-	TGTGCCAGTACTCCAGCGGGAGGGTTCACAGATACGCAGTATTTT	CASTPAGGFTDTQYF
TRBV5-4	TRBD1	TRBJ1-2	-	TGTGCCAGCAGCTTACCCGGGACAGGGGGGTATGGCTACACCTTC	CASSLPGTGGYGYTF
TRBV10-1	-	TRBJ2-3	-	TGCGCCAGCAGTGGACAGGTCACAGATACGCAGTATTTT	CASSGQVTDTQYF
TRBV7-6	-	TRBJ2-7	-	TGTGCCAGCAGCCCCAAAGTCCTCTCCTACGAGCAGTACTTC	CASSPKVLSYEQYF
TRBV5-1	-	TRBJ2-7	-	TGCGCCAGCAGCTTGTCTCCACAGGGAACCTACGAGCAGTACTTC	CASSLSPQGTYEQYF
TRBV18	-	TRBJ2-7	-	TGTGCCAGCTCACCAGCGACTAGGACCCACGAGCAGTACTTC	CASSPATRTHEQYF
TRBV27	-	TRBJ2-1	few	TGTGCCAGCAGTTTGGAGGGGCGGTCCTACAATGAGCAGTTCTTC	CASSLEGRSYNEQFF
TRBV2	TRBD1	TRBJ2-7	few	TGTGCCAGCAGTGAGACAGGGGCTATGCAGTACTTC	CASSETGAMQYF
TRBV5-1	-	TRBJ2-7	once	TGCGCCAGCAGCTCGACCCCTAGCGCATCTGCCGGTGAGCAGTACTTC	CASSSTPSASAGEQYF
TRBV18	TRBD2	TRBJ2-5	-	TGTGCCAGCTCACCGTTAGCGGCGGGAGTGTGGGAGACCCAGTACTTC	CASSPLAAGVWETQYF
TRBV10-3	TRBD2	TRBJ2-5	-	TGTGCCATCGGGCTGGCGGGAGAAGAGACCCAGTACTTC	CAIGLAGEETQYF
TRBV6-2/TRBV6-3	TRBD1	TRBJ2-3	-	TGTGCCAGCAGTTACTCCGGGACAGGGGACACAGATACGCAGTATTTT	CASSYSGTGDTDTQYF
TRBV6-1	-	TRBJ2-2	-	TGTGCCAGCAGTGAAGACCCCTATGCACATTCGAACACCGGGGAGCTGTTTTTT	CASSEDPYAHSNTGELFF
TRBV5-4	-	TRBJ2-7	-	TGTGCCAGCAGCTCACGGGGGCAGTCAAGAGGCTCCTACGAGCAGTACTTC	CASSSRGQSRGSYEQYF
TRBV5-8	-	TRBJ2-5	-	TGTGCCAGCAGCTTGGCCGATGCGACTTCGACCCAGTACTTC	CASSLADATSTQYF
TRBV28	-	TRBJ1-5	-	TGTGCCAGCAGGGGATCACAGGGATCCAGTCAGCCCCAGCATTTT	CASRGSQGSSQPQHF
TRBV28	-	TRBJ2-1	-	TGTGCCAGCAGTCAACTAGCCCAATGGTACAATGAGCAGTTCTTC	CASSQLAQWYNEQFF
TRBV7-8	TRBD1	TRBJ1-2	-	TGTGCCAGCAGCTACGGGGGCAGGACAGGGAACTATGGCTACACCTTC	CASSYGGRTGNYGYTF
TRBV6-2/TRBV6-3	-	TRBJ1-5	-	TGTGCCAGCAGTTACCGTGGTGCGGGGAGTTTGGGCAATCAGCCCCAGCATTTT	CASSYRGAGSLGNQPQHF
TRBV28	-	TRBJ1-2	-	TGTGCCAGCAGTCCGCAGGGGCCCCATGGCTACACCTTC	CASSPQGPHGYTF
TRBV4-1	-	TRBJ1-5	-	TGCGCCAGCAGCCAAGTGGGAGGGGGGGGCAATCAGCCCCAGCATTTT	CASSQVGGGGNQPQHF
TRBV29-1	-	TRBJ1-3	-	TGCAGCGTTGGAGGGACTGCTGGAAACACCATATATTTT	CSVGGTAGNTIYF
TRBV27	-	TRBJ2-7	-	TGTGCCAGCGGATCCCCCCTAGATCCCTACGAGCAGTACTTC	CASGSPLDPYEQYF
TRBV5-4	-	TRBJ1-1	-	TGTGCCAGCAGCTTCGACAGGTCCCCGAACACTGAAGCTTTCTTT	CASSFDRSPNTEAFF
TRBV4-1	-	TRBJ2-3	-	TGCGCCAGCAGTGACCAGAACGCAGATACGCAGTATTTT	CASSDQNADTQYF
TRBV5-1	TRBD1	TRBJ2-4	-	TGCGCCAGCAGCCACCCGGGACAGGGGGGGAACATTCAGTACTTC	CASSHPGQGGNIQYF
TRBV12-3/TRBV12-4	-	TRBJ2-3	-	TGTGCCAGCTGCTTCGATGGGGCAGATACGCAGTATTTT	CASCFDGADTQYF
TRBV7-9	-	TRBJ1-1	-	TGTGCCGGGGGGAACGAAAGGAACACTGAAGCTTTCTTT	CAGGNERNTEAFF
TRBV27	TRBD1	TRBJ1-2	-	TGTGCCAGCAGTCCCTCCCCGACAGGGAACTATGGCTACACCTTC	CASSPSPTGNYGYTF
TRBV6-2/TRBV6-3	-	TRBJ2-2	-	TGTGCCAGCAGTTACTTATCGGGACGGGGGAACACCGGGGAGCTGTTTTTT	CASSYLSGRGNTGELFF
TRBV5-1	-	TRBJ2-5	-	TGCGCCAGCAAGGAATCGTACCAAGAGACCCAGTACTTC	CASKESYQETQYF
TRBV7-6	TRBD2	TRBJ2-2	-	TGTGCCAGCAGTGTACCGGGACTAGCGGGTTGGGAGCTGTTTTTT	CASSVPGLAGWELFF
TRBV7-9	-	TRBJ2-1	-	TGTGCCAGCAGCGCCCTAGATGGCTCCTACAATGAGCAGTTCTTC	CASSALDGSYNEQFF
TRBV6-2/TRBV6-3	TRBD1	TRBJ1-2	-	TGTGCCAGCAGTTACCTGGGACAGGGGGGCTATGGCTACACCTTC	CASSYLGQGGYGYTF
TRBV5-5	-	TRBJ2-3	-	TGTGCCAGCAGCTCTGCCGGGACAACAGATACGCAGTATTTT	CASSSAGTTDTQYF
TRBV7-9	-	TRBJ2-7	-	TGTGCCAGCAGCTTAAGAGGGGACGACGAGCAGTACTTC	CASSLRGDDEQYF
TRBV6-4	TRBD1	TRBJ1-2	once	TGTGCCAGCAGTGACGGACAGGGAGGAGGCTACACCTTC	CASSDGQGGGYTF
TRBV6-2/TRBV6-3	TRBD2	TRBJ2-1	-	TGTGCCAGCAGCCCTATGGGACTAGCGGGATCCGGCTACAATGAGCAGTTCTTC	CASSPMGLAGSGYNEQFF